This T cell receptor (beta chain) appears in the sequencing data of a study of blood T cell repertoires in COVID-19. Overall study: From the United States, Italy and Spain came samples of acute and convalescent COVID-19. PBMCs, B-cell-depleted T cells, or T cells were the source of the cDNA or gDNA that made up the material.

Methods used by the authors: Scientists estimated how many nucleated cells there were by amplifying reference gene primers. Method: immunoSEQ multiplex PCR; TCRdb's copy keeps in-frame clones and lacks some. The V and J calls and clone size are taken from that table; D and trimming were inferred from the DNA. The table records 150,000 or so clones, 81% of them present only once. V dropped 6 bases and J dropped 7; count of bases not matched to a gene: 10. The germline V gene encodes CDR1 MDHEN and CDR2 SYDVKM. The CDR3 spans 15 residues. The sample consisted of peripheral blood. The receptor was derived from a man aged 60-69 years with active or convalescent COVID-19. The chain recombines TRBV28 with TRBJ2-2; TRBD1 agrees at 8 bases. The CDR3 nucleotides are TGTGCCAGCAGCATCCGGACAGGGCTTGGCGGGGAGCTGTTTTTT. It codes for CASSIRTGLGGELFF.